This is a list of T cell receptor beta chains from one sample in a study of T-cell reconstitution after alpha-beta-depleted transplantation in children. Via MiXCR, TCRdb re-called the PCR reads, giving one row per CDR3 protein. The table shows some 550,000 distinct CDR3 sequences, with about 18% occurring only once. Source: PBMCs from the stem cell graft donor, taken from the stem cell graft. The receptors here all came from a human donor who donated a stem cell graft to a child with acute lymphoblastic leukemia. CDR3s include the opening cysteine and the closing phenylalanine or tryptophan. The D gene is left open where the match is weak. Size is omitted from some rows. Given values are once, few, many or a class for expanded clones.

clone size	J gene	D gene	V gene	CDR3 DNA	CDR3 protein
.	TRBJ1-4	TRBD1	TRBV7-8	TGTGCCAGCAGCTTAGATGGGACAGGGAGTGAAAAACTGTTTTTT	CASSLDGTGSEKLFF
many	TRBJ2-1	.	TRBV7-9	TGTGCCAGCAGCCCGGATATAGACAGCGACAATGAGCAGTTCTTC	CASSPDIDSDNEQFF
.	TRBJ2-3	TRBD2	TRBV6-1	TGTGCCAGCAGTGAAGCGCGAAGCGGGAGGGCCTTTGGCACAGATACGCAGTATTTT	CASSEARSGRAFGTDTQYF
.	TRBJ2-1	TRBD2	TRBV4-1	TGCGCCAGCAGCCAAGCTAGCGGGATCTATGAGCAGTTCTTC	CASSQASGIYEQFF
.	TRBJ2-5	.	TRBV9	TGTGCCAGCAGCGTAGAGATGGGACGAGAGACCCAGTACTTC	CASSVEMGRETQYF
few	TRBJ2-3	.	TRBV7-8	TGTGCCAGCAGCTCCCGGCTGAGCGATACGCAGTATTTT	CASSSRLSDTQYF
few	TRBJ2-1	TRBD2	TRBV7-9	TGTGCCAGCAGCTATCAAATAGCGGGAGGCGATGAGCAGTTCTTC	CASSYQIAGGDEQFF
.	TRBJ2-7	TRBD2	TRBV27	TGTGCCAGCAGTTTATTTGGGACTAGCGATAGCTCCTACGAGCAGTACTTC	CASSLFGTSDSSYEQYF
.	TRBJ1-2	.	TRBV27	TGTGCCAGCAGTTTATTAGGTTTCGGCTATGGCTACACCTTC	CASSLLGFGYGYTF
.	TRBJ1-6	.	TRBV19	TGTGCCAGTAATTCTGGACTGCATAATTCACCCCTCCACTTT	CASNSGLHNSPLHF
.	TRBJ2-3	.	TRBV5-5	TGTGCCAGCAGCCCCCTAACAAGCACAGATACGCAGTATTTT	CASSPLTSTDTQYF
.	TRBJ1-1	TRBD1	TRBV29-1	TGCAGCGCAGGGTCCCGACAGGGCCAAGGGAACACTGAAGCTTTCTTT	CSAGSRQGQGNTEAFF
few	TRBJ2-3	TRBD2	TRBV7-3	TGTGCCAGCAACCAAGGGGCGGGAGTCGAGGATACGCAGTATTTT	CASNQGAGVEDTQYF
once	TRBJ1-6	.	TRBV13	TGTGCCAGCACCAGAATAAGGGGGTCGTCAGATTCACCCCTCCACTTT	CASTRIRGSSDSPLHF
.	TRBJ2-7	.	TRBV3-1	TGTGCCAGCAGCCAAGACCAGCCCGACTCCTACGAGCAGTACTTC	CASSQDQPDSYEQYF
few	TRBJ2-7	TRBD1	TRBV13	TGTGCCAGCAGCGTAAATATTATGACAGGGATCTACGAGCAGTACTTC	CASSVNIMTGIYEQYF
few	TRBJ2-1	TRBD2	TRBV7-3	TGTGCCAGCAGCTTAACGGGTTTGGATACTAGCGGGGCCTCCTACAATGAGCAGTTCTTC	CASSLTGLDTSGASYNEQFF
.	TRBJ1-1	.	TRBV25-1	TGTGCCAGTCAGGACAGAACGAACACTGAAGCTTTCTTT	CASQDRTNTEAFF
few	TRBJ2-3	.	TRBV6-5	TGTGCCAGCAGTTACTCGATAAGCCCCGGTACGCAGTATTTT	CASSYSISPGTQYF
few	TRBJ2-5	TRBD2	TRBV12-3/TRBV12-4	TGTGCCAGCAGCCCCCCTAGCGGATGGGGAGAGACCCAGTACTTC	CASSPPSGWGETQYF
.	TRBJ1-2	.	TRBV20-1	TGCAGTGGGGGGGGCAATGGCTACACCTTC	CSGGGNGYTF
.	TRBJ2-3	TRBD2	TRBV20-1	TGCAGTGCCTACCGGTGGACTAGCAGGGAAGGGGATACGCAGTATTTT	CSAYRWTSREGDTQYF
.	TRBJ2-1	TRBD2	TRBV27	TGTGCCAGCAGTTTATCAGAGGCACAAGGGCCCCGCGGGAGTGACCATGAGCAGTTCTTC	CASSLSEAQGPRGSDHEQFF
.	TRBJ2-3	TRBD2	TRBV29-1	TGCAGCGTTGGGGGGACTAGCGGAGATACGCAGTATTTT	CSVGGTSGDTQYF
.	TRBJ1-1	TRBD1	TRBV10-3	TGTGCCATCAGTGACCTAACAGGGGGGAACACTGAAGCTTTCTTT	CAISDLTGGNTEAFF
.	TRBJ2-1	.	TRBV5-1	TGCGCCAGCAGCTTGGGAGGGTCGGATCGGTTCTTC	CASSLGGSDRFF
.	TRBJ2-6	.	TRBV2	TGTGCCAGTATTAGTCCCAACGTCCTGACTTTC	CASISPNVLTF
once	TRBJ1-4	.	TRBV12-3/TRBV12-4	TGTGCCAGCACCCAGGGAGGGGAAAAACTGTTTTTT	CASTQGGEKLFF
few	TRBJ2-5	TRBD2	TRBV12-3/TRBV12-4	TGTGCCAGCAGTTTCCTAGCGGTCCGGGAGACCCAGTACTTC	CASSFLAVRETQYF
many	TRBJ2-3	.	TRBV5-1	TGTGCCAGCAGCTTAATAGGGGGAGCAGATACGCAGTATTTT	CASSLIGGADTQYF